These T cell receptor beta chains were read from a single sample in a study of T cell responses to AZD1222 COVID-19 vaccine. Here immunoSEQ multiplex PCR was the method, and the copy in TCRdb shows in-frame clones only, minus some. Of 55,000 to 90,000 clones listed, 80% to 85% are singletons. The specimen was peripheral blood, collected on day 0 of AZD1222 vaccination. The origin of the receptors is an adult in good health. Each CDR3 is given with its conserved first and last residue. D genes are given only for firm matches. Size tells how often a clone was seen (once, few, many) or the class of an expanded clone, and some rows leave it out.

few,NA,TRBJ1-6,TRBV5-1,CASSLGPQGGNSPLHF,TGCGCCAGCAGCTTGGGCCCGCAGGGAGGCAATTCACCCCTCCACTTT
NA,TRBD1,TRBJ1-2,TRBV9,CASSFTPGQGTNYGYTF,TGTGCCAGCAGCTTCACTCCGGGACAGGGGACTAACTATGGCTACACCTTC
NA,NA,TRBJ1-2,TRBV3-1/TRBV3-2,CASSQDPGANYGYTF,TGTGCCAGCAGCCAAGATCCAGGTGCTAACTATGGCTACACCTTC
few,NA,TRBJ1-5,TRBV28,CASSSTGTGYQPQHF,TGTGCCAGCAGTTCGACAGGTACCGGGTATCAGCCCCAGCATTTT
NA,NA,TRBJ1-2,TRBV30,CAWSEQIDGYTF,TGTGCCTGGAGTGAACAGATAGATGGCTACACCTTC
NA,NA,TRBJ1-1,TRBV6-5,CASSYLGLDTEAFF,TGTGCCAGCAGTTATTTGGGGCTGGACACTGAAGCTTTCTTT
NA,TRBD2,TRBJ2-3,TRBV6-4,CASSVTSGGADTQYF,TGTGCCAGCAGTGTAACTAGCGGGGGGGCAGATACGCAGTATTTT
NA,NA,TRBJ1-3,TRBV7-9,CASSFRLGVSGNTIYF,TGTGCCAGCAGCTTCAGGCTAGGGGTCTCTGGAAACACCATATATTTT
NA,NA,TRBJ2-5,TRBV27,CASSSPDTAGETQYF,TGTGCCAGCAGTTCCCCTGATACGGCGGGGGAGACCCAGTACTTC
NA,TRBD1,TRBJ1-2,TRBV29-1,CSIRGTGSAYGYTF,TGCAGCATCCGGGGGACAGGGTCGGCCTATGGCTACACCTTC
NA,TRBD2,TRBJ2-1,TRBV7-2,CASSPGGATYNEQFF,TGTGCCAGCAGCCCCGGGGGGGCCACCTACAATGAGCAGTTCTTC
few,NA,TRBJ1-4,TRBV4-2,CASSQERASTNEKLFF,TGTGCCAGCAGCCAAGAACGGGCTTCAACTAATGAAAAACTGTTTTTT
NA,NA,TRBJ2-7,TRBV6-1,CASSEHVGEPYEQYF,TGTGCCAGCAGTGAGCACGTGGGGGAACCCTACGAGCAGTACTTC
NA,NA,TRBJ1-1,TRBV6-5,CASSPTGLNTEAFF,TGTGCCAGCAGTCCGACAGGATTGAACACTGAAGCTTTCTTT
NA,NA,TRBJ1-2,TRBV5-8,CASSLVHPRGNYGYTF,TGTGCCAGCAGCTTGGTCCACCCAAGGGGAAACTATGGCTACACCTTC
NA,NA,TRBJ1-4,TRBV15,CATSTVMTATNEKLFF,TGTGCCACCAGCACCGTAATGACAGCAACTAATGAAAAACTGTTTTTT
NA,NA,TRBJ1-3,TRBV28,CASSLGSGSGNTIYF,TGTGCCAGCAGTTTAGGCAGCGGCTCTGGAAACACCATATATTTT
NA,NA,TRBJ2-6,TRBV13,CASSGRVSGANVLTF,TGTGCCAGCAGCGGCAGGGTTTCTGGGGCCAACGTCCTGACTTTC
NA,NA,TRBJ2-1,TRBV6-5,CASSRPQGSYNEQFF,TGTGCCAGCAGTCGCCCTCAGGGCTCCTACAATGAGCAGTTCTTC
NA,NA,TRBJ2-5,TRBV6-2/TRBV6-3,CASSYGTDEGETQYF,TGTGCCAGCAGTTACGGGACCGATGAGGGGGAGACCCAGTACTTC
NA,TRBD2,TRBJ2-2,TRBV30,CAWSTGLAGPTGELFF,TGTGCCTGGAGTACAGGGCTAGCGGGGCCCACCGGGGAGCTGTTTTTT
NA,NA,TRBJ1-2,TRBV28,CASSSRNDDGYTF,TGTGCCAGCAGCTCCCGAAATGACGATGGCTACACCTTC
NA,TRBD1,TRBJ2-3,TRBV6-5,CASRGQGSDTQYF,TGTGCCAGCAGGGGACAGGGTTCAGATACGCAGTATTTT
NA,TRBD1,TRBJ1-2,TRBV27,CASSSMDRVGGYTF,TGTGCCAGCAGTTCGATGGACAGGGTTGGTGGCTACACCTTC
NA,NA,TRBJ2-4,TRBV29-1,CSVEGNRNIQYF,TGCAGCGTTGAGGGGAATCGAAACATTCAGTACTTC
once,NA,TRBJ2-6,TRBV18,CASSPRAANVLTF,TGTGCCAGCTCACCACGTGCGGCCAACGTCCTGACTTTC
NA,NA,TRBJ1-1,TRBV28,CASTVGGYTEAFF,TGTGCCAGCACCGTTGGGGGGTACACTGAAGCTTTCTTT
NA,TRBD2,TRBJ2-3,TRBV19,CASSTIAGSTDTQYF,TGTGCCAGTAGTACCATAGCGGGGAGCACAGATACGCAGTATTTT
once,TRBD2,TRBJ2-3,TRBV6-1,CASSEHPPSGAGGRNTQYF,TGTGCCAGCAGTGAACACCCCCCTTCCGGAGCGGGGGGGAGGAATACGCAGTATTTT
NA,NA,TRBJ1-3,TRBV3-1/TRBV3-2,CASRLGGYGNTIYF,TGTGCCAGCCGCCTTGGGGGGTATGGAAACACCATATATTTT